This T cell receptor beta chain was sequenced for a study of blood T cell repertoires in COVID-19. CDR3 size: 15 residues. The germline CDR1 and CDR2 sequences are MNHNS and SASEGT. With 1 base removed from V and 9 bases from J, the gap between germline ends came to 13 bases. Clones were read by immunoSEQ multiplex PCR, and TCRdb kept only the in-frame ones, dropping some. The table lists 150,000 to 170,000 clones, about 80% of them singletons. The origin of this receptor is a woman in her fifties or sixties with acute or convalescent COVID-19. The sequencing input was peripheral blood. The chain couples TRBV6-1 to TRBJ1-6; no reliable D call. The DNA for the CDR3 is TGTGCCAGCAGTGAAGACGAGTTGTGGGCTTCACCCCTCCACTTT. Protein sequence: CASSEDELWASPLHF.